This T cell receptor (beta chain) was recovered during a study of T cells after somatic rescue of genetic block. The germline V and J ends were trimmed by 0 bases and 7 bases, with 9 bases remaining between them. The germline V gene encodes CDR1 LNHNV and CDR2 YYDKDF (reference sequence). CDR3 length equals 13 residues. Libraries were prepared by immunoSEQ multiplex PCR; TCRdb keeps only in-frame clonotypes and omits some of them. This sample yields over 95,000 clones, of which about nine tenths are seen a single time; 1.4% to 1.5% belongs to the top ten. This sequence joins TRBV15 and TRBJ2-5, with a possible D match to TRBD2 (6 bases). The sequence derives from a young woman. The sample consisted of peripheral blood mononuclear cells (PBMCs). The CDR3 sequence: CATSREMGGTQYF. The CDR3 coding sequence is TGTGCCACCAGCAGAGAAATGGGGGGGACCCAGTACTTC.